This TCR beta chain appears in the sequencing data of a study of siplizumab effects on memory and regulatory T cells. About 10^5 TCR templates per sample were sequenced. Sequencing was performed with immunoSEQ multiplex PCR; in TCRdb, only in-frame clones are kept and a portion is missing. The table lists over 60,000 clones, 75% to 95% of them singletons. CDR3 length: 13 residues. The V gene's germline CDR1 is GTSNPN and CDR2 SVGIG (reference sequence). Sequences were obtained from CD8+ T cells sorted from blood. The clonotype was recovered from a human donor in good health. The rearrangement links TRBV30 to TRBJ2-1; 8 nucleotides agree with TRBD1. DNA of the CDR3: TGTGCTTGTCAGGGGGCGCAGAACAATGAGCAGTTCTTC. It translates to CACQGAQNNEQFF.